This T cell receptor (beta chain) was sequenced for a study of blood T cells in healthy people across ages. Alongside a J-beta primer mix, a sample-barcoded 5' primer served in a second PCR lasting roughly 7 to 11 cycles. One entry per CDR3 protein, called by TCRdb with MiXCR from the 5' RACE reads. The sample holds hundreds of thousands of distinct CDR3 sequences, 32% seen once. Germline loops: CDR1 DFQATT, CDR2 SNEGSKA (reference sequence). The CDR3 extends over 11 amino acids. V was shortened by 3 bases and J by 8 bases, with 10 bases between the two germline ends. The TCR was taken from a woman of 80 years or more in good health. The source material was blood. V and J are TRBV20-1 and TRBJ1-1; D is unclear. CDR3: CSASRAHEAFF. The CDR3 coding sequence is TGCAGTGCTAGCCGGGCCCACGAAGCTTTCTTT.